The 21 T cell receptor beta chains reported below all come from one sample, sequenced in a study of blood T cell repertoires in COVID-19 (dated by TCRdb to the early 2020s). The library was obtained by the immunoSEQ multiplex PCR assay. TCRdb retrieved this table from immuneACCESS and kept in-frame rearrangements only. Not all clones are present; in checked studies, unresolved V genes account for under half, and no reason is known for the remainder. The sample table holds approximately 270,000 clones, of which 85% to 90% were seen once. The ten largest make up 1.9% of the sample. What was sequenced was PBMCs or T cells enriched from blood (not recorded which). All receptors derive from a woman aged 60 to 75 who had recovered from COVID-19.

V is TRBV29-1 and J is TRBJ2-7, with 10 bases identical to TRBD2. CDR3 length equals 13 residues. Germline V CDR1 and CDR2: SQVTM, ANQGSEA. J lost 7 bases, V lost 2 bases, and 5 bases had no gene match. The CDR3, as DNA: TGCAGCGTTGAACTAGCGGGAGTCAGGGAGCAGTACTTC. Translation gives CSVELAGVREQYF.

Written as DNA, the CDR3 is TGTGCCAGCAACCTACAGGGGGCAGGCAATCAGCCCCAGCATTTT. It translates to CASNLQGAGNQPQHF. The rearrangement joins TRBV6-5 to TRBJ1-5; TRBD1 matches at 9 bases. CDR1 is MNHEY, CDR2 SVGAGI, per germline. Losses at the gene ends were 7 bases for V and 2 bases for J; bases not matched to a gene: 6. The CDR3 is made up of 15 amino acids.

J is TRBJ2-7 and V is TRBV3-1 (or the pseudogene TRBV3-2); a possible D gene is TRBD1 (6 bases). Germline lookup yields CDR1 LGHDT and CDR2 YNNKEL (reference sequence). This CDR3 has 15 residues. V lost 2 bases and J lost 4, with 15 bases in between. CDR3 sequence (DNA): TGTGCCAGCAGCCAAAGGGACATGCCCCCTTACGAGCAGTACTTC. It codes for CASSQRDMPPYEQYF.

In this sample, this clone turned up once. The CDR3 spells CASTRTVPLLNYGYTF. The CDR3 DNA reads as TGTGCCAGCACCCGGACAGTTCCTCTTCTAAACTATGGCTACACCTTC. The chain carries TRBV5-8 and TRBJ1-2; the D gene is possibly TRBD1 (6 bases). The V and J ends lost 6 bases and 2 bases respectively, with 20 bases between them. The germline gives CDR1 SGHTS, CDR2 YDEGEE. The CDR3 is 16 amino acids.

The J gene is TRBJ1-1, the V gene TRBV27; 8 nucleotides align to TRBD1. The CDR3 is 15 amino acids. The germline gives CDR1 MNHEY, CDR2 SMNVEV (reference sequence). The ends lost 2 bases at V and 0 bases at J; junction bases unmatched: 2. CDR3: CASSLDRGLNTEAFF. CDR3 nucleotide sequence: TGTGCCAGCAGTTTAGACAGGGGCCTGAACACTGAAGCTTTCTTT.

A word on this clone: A much larger clonotype is one base distant, so this may be a read error. The chain employs TRBV5-4 and TRBJ2-5, with D possibly TRBD1 on 6 matching bases. Germline values: CDR1 SGHNT, CDR2 YYREEE (reference sequence). This CDR3 contains 13 residues. The ends were cut back, 4 bases at V and 2 bases at J, with 9 bases in the middle. The CDR3 spells CASSTGQQETQYF. CDR3 sequence (DNA): TGTGCCAGCAGCACCGGACAGCAAGAGACCCAGTACTTC.

V gene TRBV9 combines with J gene TRBJ1-2, with TRBD1 matching over 8 bases. The ends lost 0 bases at V and 4 bases at J; junction bases unmatched: 2. The CDR3 contains 14 residues. Germline-derived CDR1 and CDR2 are SGDLS and YYNGEE. The CDR3 sequence: CASSVAGGLYGYTF. CDR3 in DNA: TGTGCCAGCAGCGTAGCAGGGGGCCTCTATGGCTACACCTTC.

The chain joins TRBV5-1 to TRBJ1-3; a weak D match, TRBD1 (6 bases). Germline loops: CDR1 SGHRS, CDR2 YFSETQ. The CDR3 contains 15 residues. V shed 4 bases and J shed 0 bases, with 11 bases lying between them. DNA for the CDR3: TGCGCCAGCAGCCAGACAGGTGTCTCTGGAAACACCATATATTTT. Its translation is CASSQTGVSGNTIYF.

V is TRBV5-1 and J is TRBJ2-5; TRBD1 matches at 7 bases. V shed 1 base and J 4 bases; nucleotides not matched to a gene: 4. CDR1 and CDR2 from the germline V gene are SGHRS and YFSETQ. The CDR3 runs 14 residues. Here the CDR3 DNA reads TGCGCCAGCAGCTTGATGACAGGGCCAGAGACCCAGTACTTC. This sequence encodes CASSLMTGPETQYF.

Concerning this clone itself: Other DNA sequences from this sample encode an identical CDR3 as well. The rearrangement joins TRBV3-1 (or the pseudogene TRBV3-2) to TRBJ2-3, with unresolved D. V dropped 6 bases and J dropped 4 bases, with 5 bases sitting between them. This CDR3 has 11 amino acids. CDR1 LGHDT and CDR2 YNNKEL come from the germline V gene (reference sequence). CDR3: CASSLADTQYF. The CDR3, as DNA: TGTGCCAGCAGTCTAGCAGATACGCAGTATTTT.

The chain couples TRBV24-1 to TRBJ2-1, with TRBD2 matching over 13 bases. This CDR3 spans 16 amino acids. J gave up 4 bases and V 4 bases, and 3 bases lay outside the gene matches. CDR1 is KGHDR, CDR2 SFDVKD, per germline. The CDR3 region is CATSEGLAGVYNEQFF. CDR3 sequence (DNA): TGTGCCACCAGTGAAGGACTAGCGGGGGTATACAATGAGCAGTTCTTC.

V and J are TRBV18 and TRBJ1-2; D call uncertain. V lost 5 bases and J lost 10, with 17 bases in between. Per the germline V gene, CDR1 is KGHSH and CDR2 is LQKENI. The CDR3 has 13 residues. This chain's CDR3 is CASSAMEQKYYTF. DNA for the CDR3: TGTGCCAGCTCAGCGATGGAACAGAAGTACTACACCTTC.

The chain uses TRBV28 and TRBJ1-2; D ambiguous. Per the germline V gene, CDR1 is MDHEN and CDR2 is SYDVKM. The V and J ends lost 1 base and 8 bases respectively, with 8 bases between them. This CDR3 spans 12 amino acids. CDR3 amino acids: CASSLSTQGYTF. The CDR3 nucleotides read TGTGCCAGCAGTTTATCGACACAGGGCTACACCTTC.

V gene TRBV7-6 combines with J gene TRBJ1-1; 7 bases line up with TRBD1. This CDR3 has 14 amino acids. Germline loops: CDR1 SGHVS, CDR2 FNYEAQ. The V gene end was trimmed by 1 base and the J gene end by 6 bases; junction bases not matched to a gene: 5. The CDR3 nucleotides read TGTGCCAGCAGCTTAGGCGGGACAGTCTCTGAAGCTTTCTTT. Protein sequence: CASSLGGTVSEAFF.

This clone was recorded once. Other nucleotide sequences from this sample produce the same CDR3. This chain links TRBV5-1 with TRBJ1-1; tentative D call: TRBD1 (5 bases). The CDR3 length is 13 residues. Germline CDR1 reads SGHRS; CDR2 reads YFSETQ. The V end lost 4 bases, the J end lost 2 bases, and 9 bases lay between the germline ends. For the CDR3, the DNA is TGCGCCAGCAGCCCCCAGGGTAACACTGAAGCTTTCTTT. Translating gives CASSPQGNTEAFF.

The chain employs TRBV7-9 and TRBJ1-1; possibly TRBD1 for D (5 bases). The CDR3 totals 15 residues. CDR1 and CDR2 from the germline V gene are SEHNR and FQNEAQ (reference sequence). Deletions cut 0 bases from V and 3 bases from J, with 11 bases between. The CDR3 nucleotides read TGTGCCAGCAGCTTAGCGCCAGGAGGGGACACTGAAGCTTTCTTT. Its protein product is CASSLAPGGDTEAFF.

In this sample, this clone turned up once. One junction end disagrees with the germline gene, perhaps due to a read error. The gene calls are TRBV10-2 and TRBJ2-1; D might be TRBD2 (5 bases). The CDR3 has 14 residues. Germline CDR1 reads WSHSY; CDR2 reads SAAADI. CDR3 sequence reads: CASSESRARGVGIF. Here the CDR3 DNA reads TGCGCCAGCAGTGAGTCGAGAGCCCGGGGTGTTGGGATCTTC.

The chain combines TRBV7-3 with TRBJ2-1, with a tentative D call TRBD2 (6 bases). Germline V gene lookup returns CDR1 SGHTA and CDR2 FQGTGA. V dropped 5 bases and J dropped 8 bases, with 19 bases sitting between them. CDR3 size: 15 residues. The CDR3: CASSPNRDLGDEQFF. In DNA form, the CDR3 reads TGTGCCAGCAGCCCAAACCGGGACTTGGGGGATGAGCAGTTCTTC.

This chain links TRBV11-2 with TRBJ2-7; 7 bases are shared with TRBD2. CDR1 is SGHAT and CDR2 is FQNNGV in the germline V gene. V was clipped by 0 bases and J by 2 bases; unmatched bases: 4. This CDR3 is 15 amino acids long. The DNA for the CDR3 is TGTGCCAGCAGCTTAGACTCTAGCGGCGCCTACGAGCAGTACTTC. Protein product: CASSLDSSGAYEQYF.

The rearrangement uses TRBV3-1 (or the pseudogene TRBV3-2) and TRBJ2-7, with D possibly matching TRBD1 (5 bases). With 8 bases removed from V and 3 bases from J, the gap between germline ends came to 20 bases. The CDR3 is made up of 15 amino acids. Germline CDR1 reads LGHDT; CDR2 reads YNNKEL (reference sequence). This CDR3 reads CASASGSGLVYEQYF. The CDR3 nucleotides read TGTGCCAGCGCCTCAGGGTCAGGGCTCGTCTACGAGCAGTACTTC.

The chain employs TRBV5-1 and TRBJ2-3; TRBD2 agrees at 10 bases. V shed 0 bases and J 7 bases; nucleotides not matched to a gene: 8. CDR3 size: 16 residues. From germline, CDR1 is SGHRS and CDR2 YFSETQ. In DNA form, the CDR3 reads TGCGCCAGCAGCTTGGCTAGCGGGAGTGATGTGAATACGCAGTATTTT. This sequence encodes CASSLASGSDVNTQYF.